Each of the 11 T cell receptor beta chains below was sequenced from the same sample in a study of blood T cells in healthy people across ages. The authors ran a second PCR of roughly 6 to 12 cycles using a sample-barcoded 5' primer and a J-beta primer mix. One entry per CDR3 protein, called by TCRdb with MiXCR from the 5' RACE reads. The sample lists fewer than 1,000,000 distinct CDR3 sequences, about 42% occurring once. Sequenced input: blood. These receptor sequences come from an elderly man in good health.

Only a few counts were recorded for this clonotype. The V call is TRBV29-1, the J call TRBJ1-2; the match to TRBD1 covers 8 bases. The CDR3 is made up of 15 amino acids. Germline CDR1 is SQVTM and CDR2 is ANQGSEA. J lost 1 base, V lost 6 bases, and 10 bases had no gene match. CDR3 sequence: CSVVQGVGDNYGYTF. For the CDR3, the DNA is TGCAGCGTCGTACAGGGGGTGGGAGATAACTATGGCTACACCTTC.

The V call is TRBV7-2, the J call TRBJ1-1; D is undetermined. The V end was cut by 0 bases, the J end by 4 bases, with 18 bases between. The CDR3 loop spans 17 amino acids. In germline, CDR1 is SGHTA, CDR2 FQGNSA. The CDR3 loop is CASSLASFFGFPTEAFF. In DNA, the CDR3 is TGTGCCAGCAGCTTAGCTTCCTTTTTCGGTTTTCCCACTGAAGCTTTCTTT.

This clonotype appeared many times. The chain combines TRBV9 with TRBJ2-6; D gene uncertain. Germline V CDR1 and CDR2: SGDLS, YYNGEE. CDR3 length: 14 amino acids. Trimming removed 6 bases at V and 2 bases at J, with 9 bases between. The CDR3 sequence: CASNPTAGANVLTF. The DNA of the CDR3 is TGTGCCAGCAACCCAACGGCTGGGGCCAACGTCCTGACTTTC.

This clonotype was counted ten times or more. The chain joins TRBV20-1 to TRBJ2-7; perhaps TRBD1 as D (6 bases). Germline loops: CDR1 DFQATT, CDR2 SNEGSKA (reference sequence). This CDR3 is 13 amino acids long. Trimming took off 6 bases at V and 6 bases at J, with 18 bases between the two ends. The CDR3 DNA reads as TGCAGTGCCTCAAGGGACACCCAAAGCGAGCAGTACTTC. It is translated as CSASRDTQSEQYF.

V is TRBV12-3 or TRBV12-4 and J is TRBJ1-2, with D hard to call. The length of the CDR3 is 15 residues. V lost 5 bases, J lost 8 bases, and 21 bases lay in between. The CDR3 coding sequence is TGTGCCAGCAGTCCGAGGACTGCAAGCGATGTGGGCTACACCTTC. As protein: CASSPRTASDVGYTF.

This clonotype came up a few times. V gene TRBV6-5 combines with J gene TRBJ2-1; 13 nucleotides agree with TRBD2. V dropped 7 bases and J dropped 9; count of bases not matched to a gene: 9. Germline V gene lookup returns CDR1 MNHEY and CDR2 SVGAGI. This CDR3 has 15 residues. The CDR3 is CASNSRTSGSPEQFF. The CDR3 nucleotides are TGTGCCAGCAACTCTAGGACTAGCGGGAGTCCTGAGCAGTTCTTC.

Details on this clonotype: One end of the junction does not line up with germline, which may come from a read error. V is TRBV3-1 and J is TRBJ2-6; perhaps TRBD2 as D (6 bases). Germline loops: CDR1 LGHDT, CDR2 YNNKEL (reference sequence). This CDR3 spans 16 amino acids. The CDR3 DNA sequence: TGTGCCAGCACCCAAGTTAGCGGCTCTGGGGCCAACGTCCTGACTTTC. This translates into CASTQVSGSGANVLTF.

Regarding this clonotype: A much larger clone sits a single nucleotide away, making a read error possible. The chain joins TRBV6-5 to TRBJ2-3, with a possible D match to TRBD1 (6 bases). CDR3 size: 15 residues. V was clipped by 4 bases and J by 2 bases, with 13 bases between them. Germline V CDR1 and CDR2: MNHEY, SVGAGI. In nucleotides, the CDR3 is TGTGCCAGCAGTTGGGTAGGGGGTTACACAGATACGCAGTATTTT. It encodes CASSWVGGYTDTQYF.

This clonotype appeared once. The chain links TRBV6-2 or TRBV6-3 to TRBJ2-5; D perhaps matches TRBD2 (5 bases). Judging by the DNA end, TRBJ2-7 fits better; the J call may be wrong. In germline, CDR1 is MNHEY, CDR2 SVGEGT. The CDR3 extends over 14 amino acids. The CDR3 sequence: CASSPLEETYEQYF. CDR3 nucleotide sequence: TGTGCCAGCAGTCCCTTGGAGGAAACCTACGAGCAGTACTTC.

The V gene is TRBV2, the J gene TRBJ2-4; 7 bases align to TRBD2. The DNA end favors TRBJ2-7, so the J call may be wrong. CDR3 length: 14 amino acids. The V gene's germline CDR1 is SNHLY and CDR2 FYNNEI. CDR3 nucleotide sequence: TGTGCCAGCAGTGGGGGGACTATGGCCTACGAGCAGTACTTC. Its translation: CASSGGTMAYEQYF.

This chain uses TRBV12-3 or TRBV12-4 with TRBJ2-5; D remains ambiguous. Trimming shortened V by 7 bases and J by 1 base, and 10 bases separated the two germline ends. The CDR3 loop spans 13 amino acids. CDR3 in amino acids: CASTPRIQETQYF. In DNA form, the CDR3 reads TGTGCCAGCACCCCCCGGATCCAAGAGACCCAGTACTTC.